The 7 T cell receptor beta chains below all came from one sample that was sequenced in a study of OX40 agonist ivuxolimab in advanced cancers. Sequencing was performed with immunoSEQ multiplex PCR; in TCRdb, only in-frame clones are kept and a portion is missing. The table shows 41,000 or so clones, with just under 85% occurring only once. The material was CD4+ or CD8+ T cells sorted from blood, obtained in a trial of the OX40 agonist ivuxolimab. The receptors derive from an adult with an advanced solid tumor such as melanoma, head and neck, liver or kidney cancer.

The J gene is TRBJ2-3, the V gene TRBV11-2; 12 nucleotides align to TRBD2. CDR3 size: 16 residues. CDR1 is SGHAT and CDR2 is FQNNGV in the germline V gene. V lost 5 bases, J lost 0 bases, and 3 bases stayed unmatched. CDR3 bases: TGTGCCAGCAGCCCGACTAGCGGGAGAAGCACAGATACGCAGTATTTT. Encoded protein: CASSPTSGRSTDTQYF. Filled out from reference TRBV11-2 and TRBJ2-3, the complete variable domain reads EAGVAQSPRYKIIEKRQSVAFWCNPISGHATLYWYQQILGQGPKLLIQFQNNGVVDDSQLPKDRFSAERLKGVDSTLKIQPAKLEDSAVYLCASSPTSGRSTDTQYFGPGTRLTVL.

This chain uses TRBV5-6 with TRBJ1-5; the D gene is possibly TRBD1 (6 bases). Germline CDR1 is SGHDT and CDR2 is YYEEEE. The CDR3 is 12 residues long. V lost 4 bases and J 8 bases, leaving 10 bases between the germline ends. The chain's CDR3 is CASSKGGKPQHF. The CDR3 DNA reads TGTGCCAGCAGCAAGGGGGGGAAGCCCCAGCATTTT.

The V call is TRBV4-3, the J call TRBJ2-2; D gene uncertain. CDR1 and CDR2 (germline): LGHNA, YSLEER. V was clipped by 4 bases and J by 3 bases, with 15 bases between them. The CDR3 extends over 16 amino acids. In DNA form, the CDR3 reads TGCGCCAGCAGCCCGCCCCCCAGGCCCGACACCGGGGAGCTGTTTTTT. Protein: CASSPPPRPDTGELFF.

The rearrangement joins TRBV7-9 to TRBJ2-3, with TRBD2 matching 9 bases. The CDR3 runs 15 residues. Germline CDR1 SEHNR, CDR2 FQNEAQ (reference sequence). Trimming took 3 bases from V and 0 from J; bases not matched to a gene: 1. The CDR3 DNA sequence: TGTGCCAGCAGCTTGACTAGCGGTAGCACAGATACGCAGTATTTT. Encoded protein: CASSLTSGSTDTQYF.

Here the CDR3 reads CASSQQQGRSYEQYF. CDR3 DNA: TGTGCCAGCAGCCAACAACAGGGGCGGTCCTACGAGCAGTACTTC. The chain uses TRBV4-2 and TRBJ2-7; the match to TRBD1 covers 7 bases. The junction had 5 bases not matched to a gene; V was cut back by 2 bases and J by 1 base. CDR3 length: 15 amino acids. CDR1 is LGHNA and CDR2 is YNFKEQ in the germline V gene.

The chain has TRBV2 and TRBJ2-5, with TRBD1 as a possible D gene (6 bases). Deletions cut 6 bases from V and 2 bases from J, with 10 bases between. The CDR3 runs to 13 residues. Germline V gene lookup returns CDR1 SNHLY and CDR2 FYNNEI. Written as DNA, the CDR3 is TGTGCCAGCAGCGGACAGCGTCAAGAGACCCAGTACTTC. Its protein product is CASSGQRQETQYF.

The CDR3 DNA follows: TGTGCCAGCAGCGCAGGGATTCAGCCCCAGCATTTT. This sequence encodes CASSAGIQPQHF. V is TRBV2 and J is TRBJ1-5, with D maybe TRBD1 (5 bases). V was pared by 6 bases and J by 6 bases, with 9 bases between. Per the germline V gene, CDR1 is SNHLY and CDR2 is FYNNEI. CDR3 length: 12 residues. Combining the CDR3 with reference TRBV2 and TRBJ1-5 gives the whole variable domain EPEVTQTPSHQVTQMGQEVILRCVPISNHLYFYWYRQILGQKVEFLVSFYNNEISEKSEIFDDQFSVERPDGSNFTLKIRSTKLEDSAMYFCASSAGIQPQHFGDGTRLSIL.